This T cell receptor beta chain derives from a study of OX40 agonist ivuxolimab in advanced cancers. V was trimmed by 4 bases and J by 4 bases, leaving 16 bases between them. Germline V gene data show CDR1 as MNHEY and CDR2 as SVGAGI. The CDR3 extends over 15 amino acids. Measured with immunoSEQ multiplex PCR; TCRdb has only the in-frame clones, and not every one. The sample has some 66,000 clones; roughly 84% are singletons. The sequenced sample was CD4+ or CD8+ T cells sorted from blood, obtained in a trial of the OX40 agonist ivuxolimab. J is TRBJ1-1 and V is TRBV6-5, with D maybe TRBD1 (5 bases). The source of this sequence is an adult with an advanced solid tumor such as melanoma, head and neck, liver or kidney cancer. CDR3 coding DNA: TGTGCCAGCAGTTTAGCGACAGTTTTGAGCACTGAAGCTTTCTTT. Its protein is CASSLATVLSTEAFF.